This TCR beta chain was identified in a study of blood T cells in healthy people across ages (dated by TCRdb to 2014 to 2015). Regarding the study in general: Template switching captured roughly one uniquely barcoded TCR beta cDNA molecule per two T cells in model experiments. Using deep sequencing normalized with unique cDNA molecular identifiers, the study measured how TCR beta repertoire diversity changes with age. Four age groups were formed from the donors: young (average approximately 15 years), middle-aged (just under 40), aged (62) and long-lived (roughly 88). Two additional independent replicas of 1 million unique cDNA reads from the same blood draw were analyzed for two donors (one aged 18 to 29 and one aged 80 or older). Results the study describes overall, beyond this receptor: Observed TCR beta diversity correlated strongly with the percentage of naive T cells measured by flow cytometry. As age increased, observed TCR beta diversity per million T cells dropped in a roughly linear way, and a significant reduction was already evident by age 40. Because donor CMV infection status was unknown, age-related changes in expanded clonotypes were potentially confounded. Since profiling was done on bulk unsorted PBMCs, naive and antigen-experienced compartments could not be conclusively compared. Compared with the aged group, more naive CD4+ T cells, fewer expanded clones and increased TCR diversity were shown by the long-lived group, suggesting age selection. Estimates of total diversity based on one million sequenced T cells were regarded as lower bounds and as underestimates.

Donors were 39 systemically healthy Caucasian individuals from Russia aged roughly 6 to 90 years. Approximately 9.3 milliliters of peripheral blood were collected from each donor into EDTA-treated Vacutainer tubes. Ficoll-Paque density-gradient centrifugation was used to isolate PBMCs, with at least 6.5 million per sample. Total RNA was extracted from PBMCs with Trizol reagent, with at least 6 micrograms obtained per sample. For every donor, an aliquot of PBMCs went through flow cytometry to measure the percentages of naive CD45RAhigh/CD27high T cells. The germline V gene supplies CDR1 SGHVS and CDR2 FQNEAQ. V is pruned by 1 base and J by 4 bases, leaving 11 bases of the junction without a gene match. From its cysteine to its phenylalanine, the CDR3 spans 17 amino acids. The sequence is cut down to CDR3 DNA, 51 bases in frame from base 1. The library came from 5' RACE. Sequencing was performed on an Illumina HiSeq 2500. A second roughly 6 to 11 cycle PCR used a sample-barcoded 5' primer and a J-beta primer mix. A unique molecular identifier was introduced onto each TCR beta cDNA molecule by a template-switch 5' adaptor carrying 12 random nucleotides. Each sample yielded at least 2.5 million CDR3-containing paired-end reads. The Mint cDNA synthesis kit, primed by a TRBC-specific oligonucleotide, was used to synthesize first-strand cDNA from all RNA. Following uracil-DNA glycosylase treatment, a first 18-cycle PCR with universal primers M1SS and BC2_uni_R was performed on all cDNA. Concerning the study's data processing: Normalization of each sample was performed by random selection of 1 million high-quality reads, each carrying a distinct molecular identifier. Instead of being binned into consensus sequences, reads with shared molecular identifiers were discarded. CDR3 identification, clonotype clustering and error correction used MiTCR with a Q25 quality threshold and the strictest error-elimination algorithm. Lower-bound total TCR beta diversity was estimated with a nonparametric unseen species model using Euler transformation. TCRdb cleaned the public reads at Q25 with fastp, built clones with MiXCR and kept in-frame beta chains. Rows matching on CDR3 protein sequence are summarized as one entry with the most common DNA and genes. The V and J calls were not made by the authors but by TCRdb's processing. The sample includes around 1,000,000 distinct CDR3 sequences, with roughly a quarter observed a single time. The top ten clones comprise approximately 0.79% of the sample.

As regards this clonotype: Its antigen is unknown. No clone much larger than this one lies a single base away; base qualities are absent.

These data are also associated with another study on T cells of mothers and their children. As that second paper reports: Nine systemically healthy Caucasian individuals, comprising three mothers and their six children, were included as donors. cDNA synthesis used all of the extracted RNA, with 1.5 ug of RNA in each 15 ul reaction. Sample barcodes and 2-4 random nucleotides were added via the M1S primer in the second PCR. Over 9.5 million TCR beta CDR3 reads came from each mother, compared with about 3 million reads from each child. TCR recombination output is similarly shaped by thymic selection in related and unrelated pairs, with a minor effect exerted by inherited differences. Normalized repertoire overlap was always slightly but never significantly higher in related than unrelated mother-child pairs. No persistent microchimeric T cell clones were detected, at a sensitivity of 80 to 100 clones per million clonotypes. Deep NGS was used in the study to compare the TCR beta repertoires of mothers and children and to look for features that separate related mother-child pairs from unrelated individuals. Mothers averaged roughly 40 +/- 4 years of age and children averaged 11 +/- 4 years. After adapter ligation was performed with NEBNext reagents, the libraries were sequenced on an Illumina HiSeq 2000 with 100+100 nt paired-end reads. Mother and child libraries were prepared a month apart and sequenced in separate runs to prevent cross-contamination. For each donor, between 500,000 and 2,000,000 distinct TCR beta clonotypes were identified. Naive TCR beta clonotypes were estimated from low-frequency clonotypes matched to each donor's FACS-determined naive share, without sorting.

The sequence is built from TRBV7-8 and TRBJ2-5; TRBD2 aligns with 8 central bases. The sequence was collected from a girl aged 2 to 10 in good health. The sample comprised blood. The bases are TGTGCCAGCAGCTTAGGGAGTAGCGGGGTCCTGGGAGAGACCCAGTACTTC. This translates into CASSLGSSGVLGETQYF. The CDR3, completed at both ends by the reference TRBV7-8 and TRBJ2-5 genes, gives the full variable domain GAGVSQSPRYKVAKRGQDVALRCDPISGHVSLFWYQQALGQGPEFLTYFQNEAQLDKSGLPSDRFFAERPEGSVSTLKIQRTQQEDSAVYLCASSLGSSGVLGETQYFGPGTRLLVL.